These T cell receptor beta chains were read from a single sample in a study of blood T cells in healthy people across ages. TCRdb passed the 5' RACE reads through MiXCR, listing each CDR3 protein once. The data show about 800,000 distinct CDR3 sequences, with 25% seen just once and 3% to 4.5% held by the top ten. The same sample was also used in a study of T cells of mothers and their children.

Sample: blood. The receptors shown here come from a boy between 5 and 17 years old in good health. Each CDR3 is given with its conserved first and last residue. D genes are given only for firm matches. Clone size appears in some rows only: once, few, many, or a class for an expanded clone.

d_gene	j_gene	v_gene	abundance	CDR3nt	CDR3aa
-	TRBJ2-7	TRBV27	-	TGTGCCAGCAACTCCAGGGGTCACGAGCAGTACTTC	CASNSRGHEQYF
-	TRBJ1-5	TRBV3-1	-	TGTGCCAGCAGCCAAGATGCCGAAAGGCAGCCCCAGCATTTT	CASSQDAERQPQHF
TRBD2	TRBJ2-7	TRBV6-2/TRBV6-3	-	TGTGCCAGCGTCCGGGGCGGGAGTATCTACGAGCAGTACTTC	CASVRGGSIYEQYF
-	TRBJ2-5	TRBV24-1	-	TGTGCCACCAGTGGGGCTCCCGGCGGAGAGACCCAGTACTTC	CATSGAPGGETQYF
TRBD1	TRBJ1-3	TRBV6-5	-	TGTGCCAGCACCATCGGGACAGGCTCTGGAAACACCATATATTTT	CASTIGTGSGNTIYF
-	TRBJ2-3	TRBV12-3/TRBV12-4	-	TGTGCCAGCGCCTGGGGGACAGATACGCAGTATTTT	CASAWGTDTQYF
TRBD1	TRBJ1-2	TRBV25-1	-	TGTGCCAGCAGTGAATCGCAGGGGGCGGTGGGCTACACCTTC	CASSESQGAVGYTF
-	TRBJ1-4	TRBV4-1	-	TGCGCCAGCAGCCAAGATGTTGAGAGGGGTCTTGAAAAACTGTTTTTT	CASSQDVERGLEKLFF
-	TRBJ1-1	TRBV6-6	-	TGTGCCAGCAGTTACAGGGAATCTGAAGCTTTCTTT	CASSYRESEAFF
-	TRBJ1-5	TRBV30	-	TGTGCCTGGAGCCCCCCCGGCTATAGCAATCAGCCCCAGCATTTT	CAWSPPGYSNQPQHF
-	TRBJ2-1	TRBV4-2	-	TGTGCCAGCAGCCAAGATCGGCCTAGCGCATACAATGAGCAGTTCTTC	CASSQDRPSAYNEQFF
TRBD1	TRBJ2-7	TRBV28	-	TGTGCCAGCAGTCCTCCAGGACAGGTACCCTACGAGCAGTACTTC	CASSPPGQVPYEQYF
TRBD2	TRBJ2-7	TRBV7-2	-	TGTGCCAGCAGCGTGAGCGGGGGCCTCACCTACGAGCAGTACTTC	CASSVSGGLTYEQYF
-	TRBJ2-5	TRBV7-6	-	TGTGCCAGCAGCTTAGATCTGGAAGAATCAAGTGGGGGCCAAGAGACCCAGTACTTC	CASSLDLEESSGGQETQYF
-	TRBJ2-2	TRBV28	-	TGTGCCAGCCGGGAAAATACTAACACCGGGGAGCTGTTTTTT	CASRENTNTGELFF
-	TRBJ2-7	TRBV14	few	TGTGCCAGCAGCCACCTGGACGCCTTCTACGAGCAGTACTTC	CASSHLDAFYEQYF
TRBD1	TRBJ1-4	TRBV11-2	-	TGTGCCAGCAGCCCGAATATGGACAGGCATAATGAAAAACTGTTTTTT	CASSPNMDRHNEKLFF
TRBD2	TRBJ2-1	TRBV13	-	TGTGCCAGCAGCCCGCCAGCGGCGGGAGTCGACAATGAGCAGTTCTTC	CASSPPAAGVDNEQFF
-	TRBJ2-7	TRBV4-3	-	TGCGCCAGCAGCCAAGTGTTGTTGGGCGGGTACGAGCAGTACTTC	CASSQVLLGGYEQYF
-	TRBJ2-5	TRBV18	few	TGTGCCAGCTCACCACCGGGGTTATACCAAGAGACCCAGTACTTC	CASSPPGLYQETQYF
TRBD1	TRBJ2-2	TRBV2	few	TGTGCCAGCAGGACAGGGGGCTGGACCGGGGAGCTGTTTTTT	CASRTGGWTGELFF
-	TRBJ2-4	TRBV6-5	-	TGTGCCAGCAGTCAGGGGATTTTAGCCAAAAACATTCAGTACTTC	CASSQGILAKNIQYF
-	TRBJ2-1	TRBV11-2	-	TGTGCCAGCAGCGCAATAATCGGGGGCCCTACCAATGAGCAGTTCTTC	CASSAIIGGPTNEQFF
TRBD2	TRBJ2-5	TRBV29-1	many	TGCAGCGTTGAATTGGCACTAGCGGGAGAGGTAGTGAAAGAGACCCAGTACTTC	CSVELALAGEVVKETQYF
-	TRBJ2-7	TRBV29-1	many	TGCAGCGTTGAGCAGACAGGTTCTTCCTACGAGCAGTACTTC	CSVEQTGSSYEQYF
-	TRBJ2-1	TRBV3-1	many	TGTGCCAGCAGCCCCCCCCCCTACAATGAGCAGTTCTTC	CASSPPPYNEQFF
-	TRBJ2-1	TRBV7-8	many	TGTGCCAGCAGCCACAGGGTACCAAGTGAGCAGTTCTTC	CASSHRVPSEQFF
-	TRBJ2-7	TRBV28	-	TGTGCCAGCAGTTGGATGGGATACCGGCCCTACGAGCAGTACTTC	CASSWMGYRPYEQYF
-	TRBJ1-2	TRBV27	few	TGTGCCAGCAGTGCCCAGACGGGCTGGGGCTACACCTTC	CASSAQTGWGYTF
TRBD1	TRBJ2-5	TRBV28	-	TGTGCCAGCAGTCTCCAGGGGACAGGGGGGGAGACCCAGTACTTC	CASSLQGTGGETQYF
TRBD2	TRBJ2-1	TRBV5-1	-	TGCGCCAGCAGTCCTCCACTAGCGGGAGGGCCGGACGAGCAGTTCTTC	CASSPPLAGGPDEQFF
TRBD2	TRBJ2-7	TRBV6-1	few	TGTGCCAGCAGTGAAAGCTGGCTAGCGGGAGTATACGAGCAGTACTTC	CASSESWLAGVYEQYF
-	TRBJ1-2	TRBV20-1	few	TGCAGTGCTAGTGGCATCTATGGCTACACCTTC	CSASGIYGYTF
-	TRBJ1-2	TRBV6-1	-	TGTGCCAGCAGTGAAAACTCAGGGAACTATGGCTACACCTTC	CASSENSGNYGYTF
TRBD1	TRBJ1-2	TRBV20-1	few	TGCAGTGCTAGAACAGGGGATGACTATGGCTACACCTTC	CSARTGDDYGYTF
-	TRBJ1-6	TRBV6-4	-	TGTGCCAGCAGAGCAGGCTATAATTCACCCCTCCACTTT	CASRAGYNSPLHF
-	TRBJ2-7	TRBV18	few	TGTGCCAGCTCACCACGTCAGGGGGGCTACGAGCAGTACTTC	CASSPRQGGYEQYF
-	TRBJ2-3	TRBV7-9	-	TGTGCCAGCAGCCGGGGCTCATCCCTAGCGGATACGCAGTATTTT	CASSRGSSLADTQYF
-	TRBJ2-2	TRBV19	-	TGTGCCAGTTCAGGGGACCGGACCGGGGAGCTGTTTTTT	CASSGDRTGELFF
-	TRBJ2-1	TRBV7-8	once	TGTGCCAGCAGCGGAGGACCAGGTATTGAGCAGTTCTTC	CASSGGPGIEQFF
TRBD2	TRBJ2-7	TRBV7-2	few	TGTGCCAGCAGGCCTAGCGGGGTCCGCTACGAGCAGTACTTC	CASRPSGVRYEQYF
-	TRBJ1-6	TRBV5-5	-	TGTGCCAGCAGCTTGGATGTTAATTCACCCCTCCACTTT	CASSLDVNSPLHF
-	TRBJ2-3	TRBV24-1	-	TGTGCCACCAGGCCCGGGGGTGCAGATACGCAGTATTTT	CATRPGGADTQYF
-	TRBJ2-7	TRBV28	few	TGTGCCAGCAGTTTGGCGGAGGGCGGCTCCTACGAGCAGTACTTC	CASSLAEGGSYEQYF